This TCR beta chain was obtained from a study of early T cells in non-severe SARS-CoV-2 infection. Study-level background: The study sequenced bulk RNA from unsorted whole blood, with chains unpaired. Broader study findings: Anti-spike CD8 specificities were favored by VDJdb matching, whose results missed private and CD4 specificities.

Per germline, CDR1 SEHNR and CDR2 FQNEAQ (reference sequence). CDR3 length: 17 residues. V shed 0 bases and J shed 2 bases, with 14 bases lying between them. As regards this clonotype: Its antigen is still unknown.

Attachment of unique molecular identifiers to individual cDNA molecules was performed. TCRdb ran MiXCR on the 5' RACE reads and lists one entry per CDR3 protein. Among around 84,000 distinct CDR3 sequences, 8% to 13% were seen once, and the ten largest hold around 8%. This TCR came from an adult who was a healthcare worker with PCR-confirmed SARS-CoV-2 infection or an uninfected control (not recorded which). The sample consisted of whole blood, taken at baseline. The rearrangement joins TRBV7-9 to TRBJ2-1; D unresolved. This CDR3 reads CASSLATLGSTYNEQFF. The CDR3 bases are TGTGCCAGCAGCTTAGCGACGCTAGGCTCCACCTACAATGAGCAGTTCTTC.